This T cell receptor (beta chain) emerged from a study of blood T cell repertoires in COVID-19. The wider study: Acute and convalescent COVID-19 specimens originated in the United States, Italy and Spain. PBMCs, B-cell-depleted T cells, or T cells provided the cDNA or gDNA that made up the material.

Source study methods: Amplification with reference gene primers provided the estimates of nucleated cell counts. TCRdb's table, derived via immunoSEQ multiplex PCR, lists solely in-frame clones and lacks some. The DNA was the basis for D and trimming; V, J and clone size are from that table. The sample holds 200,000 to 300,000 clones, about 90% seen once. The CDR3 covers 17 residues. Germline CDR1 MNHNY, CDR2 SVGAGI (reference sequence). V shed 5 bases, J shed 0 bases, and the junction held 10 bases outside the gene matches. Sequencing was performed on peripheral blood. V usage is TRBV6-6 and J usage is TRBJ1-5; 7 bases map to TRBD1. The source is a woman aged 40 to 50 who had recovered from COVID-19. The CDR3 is CASSPPGTADSNQPQHF. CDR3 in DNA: TGTGCCAGCAGTCCACCCGGGACAGCCGATAGCAATCAGCCCCAGCATTTT.